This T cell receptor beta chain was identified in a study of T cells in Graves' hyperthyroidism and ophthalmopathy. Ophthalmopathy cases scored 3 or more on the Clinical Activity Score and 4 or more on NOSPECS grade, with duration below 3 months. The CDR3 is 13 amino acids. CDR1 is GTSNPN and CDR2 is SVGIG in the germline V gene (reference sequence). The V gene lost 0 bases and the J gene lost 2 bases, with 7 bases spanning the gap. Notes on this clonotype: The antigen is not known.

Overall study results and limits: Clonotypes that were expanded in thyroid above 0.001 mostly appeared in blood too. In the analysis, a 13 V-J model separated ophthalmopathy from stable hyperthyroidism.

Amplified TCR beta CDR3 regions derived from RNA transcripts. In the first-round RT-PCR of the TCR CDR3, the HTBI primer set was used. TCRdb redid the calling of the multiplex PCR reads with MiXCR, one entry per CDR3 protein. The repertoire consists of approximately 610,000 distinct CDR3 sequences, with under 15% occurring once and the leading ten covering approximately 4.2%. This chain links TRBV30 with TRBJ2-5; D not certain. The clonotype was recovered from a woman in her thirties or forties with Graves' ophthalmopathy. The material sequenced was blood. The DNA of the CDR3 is TGTGCCTGGAGTGTACCTAATCAAGAGACCCAGTACTTC. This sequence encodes CAWSVPNQETQYF.